This TCR beta chain derives from a study of blood T cell repertoires in COVID-19. Authors' analysis steps: Amplification from reference gene primers served as the basis for estimated nucleated cell counts. Libraries were prepared by immunoSEQ multiplex PCR; TCRdb keeps only in-frame clonotypes and omits some of them. The DNA gave D and trimming, while V, J and clone size come from that table. This table has roughly 250,000 clones, less than 90% appearing once. The CDR3 is made up of 17 amino acids. Unmatched junction bases numbered 18, after V lost 5 bases and J lost 6 bases. Per germline, CDR1 SGHAT and CDR2 FQNNGV.

This rearrangement joins TRBV11-2 to TRBJ2-7; 8 nucleotides line up with TRBD2. This TCR was recovered from a woman aged 45-59 years who had recovered from COVID-19. Sequencing was performed on PBMCs or T cells enriched from blood (not recorded which). This CDR3 is CASSPITLAAPLGEQYF. For the CDR3, the DNA is TGTGCCAGCAGCCCAATTACACTAGCGGCACCCCTGGGCGAGCAGTACTTC.